A single sample gave rise to the 11 T cell receptor beta chains below, sequenced in a study of blood T cell repertoires in COVID-19. The method was immunoSEQ multiplex PCR; TCRdb's version includes in-frame clones alone and lacks a portion of them. The table includes approximately 280,000 clones, about four fifths detected once. What was sequenced was peripheral blood. The receptors here all came from a human donor with COVID-19, enrolled during active disease. The donor label of this sample is uncertain.

The gene calls are TRBV12-3 or TRBV12-4 and TRBJ2-7, with TRBD2 as a possible D gene (5 bases). This CDR3 region has 13 residues. Between the trimmed V and J ends, which lost 8 bases and 4 bases, there was a span of 15 bases. CDR3 coding DNA: TGTGCCAGCGGACTCCGTCTGGGTTACGAGCAGTACTTC. Translation gives CASGLRLGYEQYF.

The chain recombines TRBV11-3 with TRBJ2-1; 7 bases are a match to TRBD1. Germline CDR1 and CDR2: SGHNT and YENEEA. Trimming at V came to 4 bases and at J to 3 bases, leaving 9 bases not matched to a gene. The CDR3 sequence is 16 residues long. CDR3 sequence reads: CASSSTLGQSYNEQFF. The CDR3 nucleotides are TGTGCCAGCAGCTCGACCCTGGGACAGAGCTACAATGAGCAGTTCTTC.

The rearrangement uses TRBV11-2 and TRBJ2-3; 9 bases align to TRBD2. Germline values: CDR1 SGHAT, CDR2 FQNNGV. CDR3 length: 16 residues. Losses at the gene ends were 3 bases for V and 6 bases for J; bases not matched to a gene: 10. The chain's CDR3 is CASSFRLAEAGDTQYF. The CDR3 nucleotides read TGTGCCAGCAGCTTCCGACTAGCGGAGGCCGGGGATACGCAGTATTTT.

The chain carries TRBV21-1 and TRBJ1-5; TRBD1 is taken as the D call from the table, unchecked against the DNA. TRBV21-1 is annotated as a pseudogene. This CDR3 comprises 15 residues. CDR3 residues: CASSKHRGGGQPQHF. The CDR3 DNA is TGTGCCAGCAGCAAGCACAGGGGCGGCGGTCAGCCCCAGCATTTT.

The chain uses TRBV6-2 or TRBV6-3 and TRBJ2-1, with D perhaps matching TRBD1 (5 bases). The CDR3 contains 14 residues. The V end lost 0 bases, the J end lost 7 bases, and 10 bases lay between the germline ends. Per the germline V gene, CDR1 is MNHEY and CDR2 is SVGEGT. Written as DNA, the CDR3 is TGTGCCAGCAGTTACTCGGGGCTTTATAATGAGCAGTTCTTC. Translating it yields CASSYSGLYNEQFF.

The chain joins TRBV11-2 to TRBJ1-1, with D possibly being TRBD1 (6 bases). Germline V gene sequence: CDR1 SGHAT, CDR2 FQNNGV. Trimming cost V 5 bases and J 4 bases, with 17 bases left between them. This CDR3 is built from 15 residues. The CDR3 bases are TGTGCCAGCAGCCAGAGGGCAGGGGCGGGCACTGAAGCTTTCTTT. Encoded protein: CASSQRAGAGTEAFF.

V is TRBV27 and J is TRBJ1-1, with D possibly matching TRBD1 (5 bases). The CDR3 runs to 12 residues. The germline CDR1 and CDR2 sequences are MNHEY and SMNVEV (reference sequence). Trimming pared 3 bases from V and 5 bases from J, leaving 7 bases between. The CDR3 spells CASSLRQTEAFF. In DNA form, the CDR3 reads TGTGCCAGCAGTTTGCGACAGACTGAAGCTTTCTTT.

The count of this clone is one. This chain joins TRBV4-3 and TRBJ1-1, with TRBD1 as a possible D gene (6 bases). In germline, CDR1 is LGHNA, CDR2 YSLEER. The CDR3 covers 14 residues. V was trimmed by 1 base and J by 5 bases, leaving 11 bases between them. The CDR3, as DNA: TGCGCCAGCAGCCAAGTAACAAGGGGGACTGAAGCTTTCTTT. The encoded protein is CASSQVTRGTEAFF.

The chain couples TRBV27 to TRBJ2-2, with D unresolved. From germline, CDR1 is MNHEY and CDR2 SMNVEV (reference sequence). The CDR3 totals 17 residues. V lost 2 bases, J lost 1 base, and 14 bases lay in between. The CDR3: CASSLSLTVLNTGELFF. The CDR3 nucleotides are TGTGCCAGCAGTTTAAGCCTAACCGTATTGAACACCGGGGAGCTGTTTTTT.

The gene calls are TRBV30 and TRBJ1-4; 8 bases are a match to TRBD1. The germline V gene encodes CDR1 GTSNPN and CDR2 SVGIG (reference sequence). Trimming cost V 6 bases and J 8 bases; bases outside gene matches: 11. The CDR3 sequence is 14 residues long. CDR3 DNA: TGTGCCTGCCCCGGACAGGGCGCAAGAGAAAAACTGTTTTTT. Amino acids: CACPGQGAREKLFF.

This clone is medium-sized (0.01 to 0.1%) within its sample. The CDR3: CASSLVTPNYGYTF. CDR3 DNA sequence: TGTGCCAGCAGCTTAGTGACACCTAACTATGGCTACACCTTC. J is TRBJ1-2 and V is TRBV13; D not resolved. V was trimmed by 1 base and J by 0 bases, leaving 6 bases between them. Per the germline V gene, CDR1 is PRHDT and CDR2 is FYEKMQ (reference sequence). CDR3 size: 14 residues.